A single T cell receptor (beta chain) is shown here with its context. This record belongs to a study of cytomegalovirus exposure and HLA in healthy donors. CDR3 length equals 11 residues. Germline V lookup: CDR1 SQVTM, CDR2 ANQGSEA. The V end lost 6 bases, the J end lost 6 bases, and 12 bases lay between the germline ends. The study ran its PCR with 60 Vbeta and 13 Jbeta primers. This table comes from immunoSEQ multiplex PCR, and its TCRdb copy is limited to in-frame clones, with some not included. This sample has 150,000 or so clones, with about 77% found just once. The chain employs TRBV29-1 and TRBJ2-7; D remains ambiguous. Sequenced sample: PBMCs. The sequence was collected from a male donor in good health and CMV-seronegative. CDR3: CSVACTAEQYF. The CDR3 region has the DNA TGCAGCGTGGCCTGCACAGCCGAGCAGTACTTC.